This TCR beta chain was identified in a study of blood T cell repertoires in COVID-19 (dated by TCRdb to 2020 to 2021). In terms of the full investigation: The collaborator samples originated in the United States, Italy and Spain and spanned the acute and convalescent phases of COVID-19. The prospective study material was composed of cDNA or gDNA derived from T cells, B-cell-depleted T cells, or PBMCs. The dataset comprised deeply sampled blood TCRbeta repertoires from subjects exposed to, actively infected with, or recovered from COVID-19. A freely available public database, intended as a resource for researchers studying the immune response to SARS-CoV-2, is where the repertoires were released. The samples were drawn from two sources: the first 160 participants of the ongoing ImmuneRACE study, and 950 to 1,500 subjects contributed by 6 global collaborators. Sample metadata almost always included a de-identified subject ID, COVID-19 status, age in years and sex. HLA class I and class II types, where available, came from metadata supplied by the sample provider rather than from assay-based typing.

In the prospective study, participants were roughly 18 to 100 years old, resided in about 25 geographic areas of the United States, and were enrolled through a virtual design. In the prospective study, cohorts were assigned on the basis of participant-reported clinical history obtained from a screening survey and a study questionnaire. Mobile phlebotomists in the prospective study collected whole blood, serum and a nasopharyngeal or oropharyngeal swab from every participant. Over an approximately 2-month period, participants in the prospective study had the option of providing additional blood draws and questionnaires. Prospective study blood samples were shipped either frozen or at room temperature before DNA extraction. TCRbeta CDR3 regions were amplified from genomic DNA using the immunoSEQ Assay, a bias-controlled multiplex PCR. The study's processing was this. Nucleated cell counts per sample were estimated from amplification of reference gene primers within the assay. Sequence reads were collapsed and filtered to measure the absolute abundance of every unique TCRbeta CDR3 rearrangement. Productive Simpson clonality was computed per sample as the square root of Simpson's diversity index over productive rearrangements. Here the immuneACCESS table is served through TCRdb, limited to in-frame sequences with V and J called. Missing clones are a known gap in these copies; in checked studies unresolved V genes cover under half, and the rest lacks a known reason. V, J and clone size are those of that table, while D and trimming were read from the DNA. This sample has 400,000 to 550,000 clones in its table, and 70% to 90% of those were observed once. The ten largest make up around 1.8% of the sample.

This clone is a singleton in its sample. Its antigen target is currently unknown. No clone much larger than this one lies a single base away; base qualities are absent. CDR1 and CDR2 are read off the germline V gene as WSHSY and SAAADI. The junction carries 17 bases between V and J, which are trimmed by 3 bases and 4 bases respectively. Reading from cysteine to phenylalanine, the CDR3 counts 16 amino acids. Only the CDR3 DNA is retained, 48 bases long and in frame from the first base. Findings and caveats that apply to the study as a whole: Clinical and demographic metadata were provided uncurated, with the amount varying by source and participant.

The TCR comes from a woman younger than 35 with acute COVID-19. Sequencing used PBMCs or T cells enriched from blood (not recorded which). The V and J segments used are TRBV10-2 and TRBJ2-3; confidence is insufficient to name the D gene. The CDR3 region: CASSDPLLRGADTQYF. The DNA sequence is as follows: TGCGCCAGCAGTGACCCTCTCCTCCGAGGAGCAGATACGCAGTATTTT.